This T cell receptor (beta chain) was documented in a study of T cells after yellow fever vaccination. Across the study: With SMART-Seq v4 Ultra Low Input, the fractions containing low cell numbers were prepared.

Details on this clonotype: Antigen unknown.

Whole-study findings and limits: Most primary-vaccination clones reappeared after the booster (approximately 95% CD4, about 87% CD8). A minor fraction of clonotypes spanned both CD4 and CD8 compartments.

This CDR3 has 11 residues. The germline V and J ends were trimmed by 7 bases and 2 bases, with 6 bases remaining between them. CDR1 is MNHEY, CDR2 SVGEGT, per germline. UMIs were added to TCR cDNA along with a universal primer site when it was made by 5'RACE template switching. TCRdb reanalysed the 5' RACE reads using MiXCR and keeps one entry per CDR3 protein. The profile shows about 370,000 distinct CDR3 sequences, 11% of them singletons. This receptor was identified in a young man who received the YFV17D yellow fever vaccine. Sequenced here: PBMCs, sampled on the day of the first yellow fever vaccination. This chain uses TRBV6-2 or TRBV6-3 with TRBJ2-7; unclear D gene. The DNA of the CDR3 is TGTGCCAGCAAGGTGGCCTACGAGCAGTACTTC. Protein product: CASKVAYEQYF.